The rows below give T cell receptor beta chains drawn from one sample of a study of blood T cell repertoires in COVID-19. The method was immunoSEQ multiplex PCR; TCRdb's version includes in-frame clones alone and lacks a portion of them. The sample carries hundreds of thousands of clones, approximately 90% recorded once. The specimen was PBMCs or T cells enriched from blood (not recorded which). These receptors all stem from a woman aged 60-75 years in a cohort exposed to, infected with or recovered from COVID-19 (not recorded which). Each CDR3 is given with its conserved first and last residue. The D gene is left open where the match is weak. A row's size may be missing; if present it is once, few, many or a size class.

v_call: TRBV5-1
d_call: -
clone_size: -
j_call: TRBJ2-5
cdr3_aa: CASSFSQGRETQYF
cdr3_nt: TGCGCCAGCAGCTTTAGTCAGGGTCGAGAGACCCAGTACTTC

v_call: TRBV3-1/TRBV3-2
d_call: -
clone_size: -
j_call: TRBJ2-1
cdr3_aa: CASSQGFTSYNEQFF
cdr3_nt: TGTGCCAGCAGCCAAGGATTTACTTCCTACAATGAGCAGTTCTTC

v_call: TRBV13
d_call: TRBD1
clone_size: -
j_call: TRBJ1-2
cdr3_aa: CASSPTGGKIYGYTF
cdr3_nt: TGTGCCAGCAGCCCCACAGGGGGTAAAATCTATGGCTACACCTTC

v_call: TRBV11-2
d_call: -
clone_size: -
j_call: TRBJ2-1
cdr3_aa: CASSRSSYNEQFF
cdr3_nt: TGTGCCAGCAGCAGGAGCTCCTACAATGAGCAGTTCTTC

v_call: TRBV28
d_call: TRBD2
clone_size: once
j_call: TRBJ2-7
cdr3_aa: CASSPGGTGSYEQYF
cdr3_nt: TGTGCCAGCAGTCCGGGGGGGACGGGCTCCTACGAGCAGTACTTC

v_call: TRBV16
d_call: -
clone_size: -
j_call: TRBJ1-5
cdr3_aa: CASSQAGTNQPQHF
cdr3_nt: TGTGCCAGCAGCCAAGCAGGTACAAATCAGCCCCAGCATTTT

v_call: TRBV6-2/TRBV6-3
d_call: TRBD2
clone_size: -
j_call: TRBJ2-7
cdr3_aa: CASSYLAGGPVKYEQYF
cdr3_nt: TGTGCCAGCAGTTACCTAGCGGGAGGGCCAGTTAAGTACGAGCAGTACTTC

v_call: TRBV2
d_call: -
clone_size: -
j_call: TRBJ2-2
cdr3_aa: CASSDNGAGELFF
cdr3_nt: TGTGCCAGCAGTGACAACGGGGCCGGGGAGCTGTTTTTT

v_call: TRBV5-1
d_call: TRBD2
clone_size: -
j_call: TRBJ2-5
cdr3_aa: CASSLDSPSGRAETQYF
cdr3_nt: TGCGCCAGCAGCTTGGATTCCCCTAGCGGGAGGGCAGAGACCCAGTACTTC

v_call: TRBV7-2
d_call: TRBD2
clone_size: -
j_call: TRBJ2-7
cdr3_aa: CASSLEPSGRYEQYF
cdr3_nt: TGTGCCAGCAGCTTAGAGCCTAGCGGGCGCTACGAGCAGTACTTC

v_call: TRBV7-9
d_call: -
clone_size: once
j_call: TRBJ2-1
cdr3_aa: CASSLAARTNEQFF
cdr3_nt: TGTGCCAGCAGCTTAGCGGCCAGAACCAATGAGCAGTTCTTC

v_call: TRBV12-2
d_call: -
clone_size: -
j_call: TRBJ1-5
cdr3_aa: CASRFGQTGVLGPVFADNQPQHF
cdr3_nt: TGTGCAAGTCGCTTCGGTCAAACTGGGGTTTTGGGGCCCGTTTTCGCGGACAATCAGCCCCAGCATTTT

v_call: TRBV19
d_call: TRBD1
clone_size: once
j_call: TRBJ1-5
cdr3_aa: CASSGRARGFNQPQHF
cdr3_nt: TGTGCCAGTAGTGGCCGGGCCAGGGGGTTCAATCAGCCCCAGCATTTT

v_call: TRBV5-1
d_call: TRBD2
clone_size: -
j_call: TRBJ2-5
cdr3_aa: CASSRTRLAGQETQYF
cdr3_nt: TGCGCCAGCAGCCGGACCCGACTAGCGGGGCAAGAGACCCAGTACTTC

v_call: TRBV5-1
d_call: -
clone_size: once
j_call: TRBJ2-3
cdr3_aa: CASSLAGYSTDTQYF
cdr3_nt: TGCGCCAGCAGCTTGGCGGGATACAGCACAGATACGCAGTATTTT

v_call: TRBV5-4
d_call: -
clone_size: -
j_call: TRBJ1-4
cdr3_aa: CASSLSAGNEKLFF
cdr3_nt: TGTGCCAGCAGCTTGTCCGCCGGGAATGAAAAACTGTTTTTT